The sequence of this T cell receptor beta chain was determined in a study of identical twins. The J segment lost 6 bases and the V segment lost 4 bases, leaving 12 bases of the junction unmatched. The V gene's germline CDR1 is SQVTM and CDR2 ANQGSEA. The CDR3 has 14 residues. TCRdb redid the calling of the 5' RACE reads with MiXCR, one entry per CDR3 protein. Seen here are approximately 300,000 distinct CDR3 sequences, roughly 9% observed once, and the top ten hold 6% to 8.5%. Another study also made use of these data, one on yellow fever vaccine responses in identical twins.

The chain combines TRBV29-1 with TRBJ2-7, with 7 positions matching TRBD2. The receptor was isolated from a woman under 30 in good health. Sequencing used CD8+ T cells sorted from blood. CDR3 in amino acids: CSVVGGTVQSEQYF. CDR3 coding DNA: TGCAGCGTTGTGGGGGGGACGGTCCAGAGCGAGCAGTACTTC.